Listed below are T cell receptor beta chains from one sample, sequenced in a study of shared clonotypes between healthy human individuals. Sequencing used immunoSEQ multiplex PCR; TCRdb keeps in-frame clones, though not all of them. Of more than 2 million clones detected, 90% to 96% appear once; the ten largest clones hold approximately 0.13%. Sequenced: naive CD4+ T cells sorted from blood. These receptors were obtained from a man in his late teens or twenties in good health. Both conserved end residues are part of each CDR3. Fields, in order: D gene, J gene, V gene, clone size, CDR3 DNA, CDR3 protein. D genes are given only for firm matches. Only some rows state a clone size, as once, few, many or a class for expanded clones.

>NA|TRBJ1-5|TRBV30|few
TGTGCCTGGAGTAAACGGGGTAGCAATCAGCCCCAGCATTTT
CAWSKRGSNQPQHF
>NA|TRBJ2-1|TRBV28|NA
TGTGCCAGCAGTTCTACCCAATCTAGTAGATCCTACAATGAGCAGTTCTTC
CASSSTQSSRSYNEQFF
>NA|TRBJ1-1|TRBV9|NA
TGTGCCAGCAGCCCCCACCAGGGTATGCTTGAAGCTTTCTTT
CASSPHQGMLEAFF
>TRBD2|TRBJ2-5|TRBV18|NA
TGTGCCAGCTCACCATATGGACTAGCGGGAGTCCAAGAGACCCAGTACTTC
CASSPYGLAGVQETQYF
>TRBD1|TRBJ1-1|TRBV14|NA
TGTGCCAGCAGCCACCGTACAATGGGAGGACAGGGCGTAGAAGCTTTCTTT
CASSHRTMGGQGVEAFF
>TRBD1|TRBJ1-4|TRBV5-4|NA
TGTGCCAGCAGCTCAGACAGGGTGGATGAAAAACTGTTTTTT
CASSSDRVDEKLFF
>NA|TRBJ1-2|TRBV18|NA
TGTGCCAGCTCACCACCGGCGGGCAGTCTCTATGGCTACACCTTC
CASSPPAGSLYGYTF
>NA|TRBJ1-1|TRBV30|NA
TGTGCCTGGAGAACAGGGACGGATACTGAAGCTTTCTTT
CAWRTGTDTEAFF
>NA|TRBJ2-7|TRBV5-8|NA
TGTGCCAGCAGCTTGAGGACCCCCTACGAGCAGTACTTC
CASSLRTPYEQYF
>TRBD2|TRBJ2-4|TRBV4-1|NA
TGCGCCAGCAGCCCAGGACTGGCTAGCGGGAGAACCAAAAACATTCAGTACTTC
CASSPGLASGRTKNIQYF
>NA|TRBJ2-7|TRBV5-4|NA
TGTGCCAGCAGCTTGGGAGCCTACGAGCAGTACTTC
CASSLGAYEQYF
>TRBD2|TRBJ2-3|TRBV10-1|once
TGCGCCAGCAGTGAGAGGGTTTCGGGACTAGCGGGTGGCACAGATACGCAGTATTTT
CASSERVSGLAGGTDTQYF
>TRBD2|TRBJ2-1|TRBV29-1|NA
TGCAGCGGCCTAGCGGGCGGGCATGGTAATGAGCAGTTCTTC
CSGLAGGHGNEQFF
>NA|TRBJ2-3|TRBV7-2|NA
TGTGCCAGCAGCTTAGACCCAGGTCGAGCAGATACGCAGTATTTT
CASSLDPGRADTQYF
>NA|TRBJ2-1|TRBV4-1|NA
TGCGCCAGCAGCCAATTACTACTTTCTACATACAATGAGCAGTTCTTC
CASSQLLLSTYNEQFF
>NA|TRBJ2-3|TRBV2|NA
TGTGCCAGCAGTGGGCAGAGCGTAGATACGCAGTATTTT
CASSGQSVDTQYF
>TRBD1|TRBJ2-5|TRBV5-1|NA
TGCGCCAGCAGCTCGCAGGGGGCCCAGGGTGAGACCCAGTACTTC
CASSSQGAQGETQYF
>TRBD1|TRBJ1-5|TRBV30|NA
TGTGCCTGGAGTCGGACAGGGACTTTCAATCAGCCCCAGCATTTT
CAWSRTGTFNQPQHF
>TRBD2|TRBJ2-1|TRBV4-1|NA
TGCGCCAGCAGCCAGCCCCTCCTCAGCGGGGGGGCCAATGAGCAGTTCTTC
CASSQPLLSGGANEQFF
>NA|TRBJ2-3|TRBV6-7|NA
TGTGCCAGCAGTTTCCCCGGGCGTATCACAGATACGCAGTATTTT
CASSFPGRITDTQYF
>TRBD1|TRBJ2-7|TRBV7-2|NA
TGTGCCAGCAGCCCAGGGACAGCCCCGCAGTACTTC
CASSPGTAPQYF
>TRBD1|TRBJ1-4|TRBV5-1|NA
TGCGCCAGCAGCCCTAGGGGGCTTGGCGATGAAAAACTGTTTTTT
CASSPRGLGDEKLFF
>NA|TRBJ1-4|TRBV5-1|NA
TGCGCCAGCAGCCCGACGGTTGCAACTAATGAAAAACTGTTTTTT
CASSPTVATNEKLFF
>TRBD1|TRBJ2-1|TRBV6-6|NA
TGTGCCAGCAGTTCGGGACAGGGGGGGATCAATGAGCAGTTCTTC
CASSSGQGGINEQFF
>NA|TRBJ1-4|TRBV5-1|NA
TGCGCCAGCAGCCGATGGGCAGGAGCTAATGAAAAACTGTTTTTT
CASSRWAGANEKLFF
>TRBD1|TRBJ1-5|TRBV2|once
TGTGCCAGCAGTGATTACAGGGGCGATCAGCCCCAGCATTTT
CASSDYRGDQPQHF
>TRBD1|TRBJ2-2|TRBV19|NA
TGTGCCAGTAAGCCCGGGACAGGGCCGAGGGGGGAGCTGTTTTTT
CASKPGTGPRGELFF
>NA|TRBJ2-5|TRBV9|once
TGTGCCAGCAGCTCCCAACCTCAAGAGACCCAGTACTTC
CASSSQPQETQYF
>TRBD1|TRBJ2-7|TRBV19|once
TGTGCCAGTAGTATAGGGGGACAGGGCGGAGAGCAGTACTTC
CASSIGGQGGEQYF
>NA|TRBJ1-5|TRBV2|once
TGTGCCAGCAGGATTCAGGGAGTTAGCAATCAGCCCCAGCATTTT
CASRIQGVSNQPQHF
>TRBD2|TRBJ2-5|TRBV30|NA
TGTGCCTGGGGGGGCGGAGCGGGAGAACGGGAGACCCAGTACTTC
CAWGGGAGERETQYF
>NA|TRBJ1-1|TRBV6-5|NA
TGTGCCAGCAGTTACTCAGTTTGGAACACTGAAGCTTTCTTT
CASSYSVWNTEAFF
>NA|TRBJ2-5|TRBV27|NA
TGTGCCAGCAGTTTCGGGGTATCAGAGACCCAGTACTTC
CASSFGVSETQYF
>TRBD2|TRBJ2-5|TRBV7-2|NA
TGTGCCAGCAGCTCCCGGACTAGCGGGAGCGCAGAGACCCAGTACTTC
CASSSRTSGSAETQYF
>TRBD1|TRBJ2-5|TRBV30|few
TGTGCCCACACGACCGGACAGGGAGGACGGGCCCAGTACTTC
CAHTTGQGGRAQYF
>NA|TRBJ1-5|TRBV7-2|NA
TGTGCCAGCAGCTTAGAGTTGGGACTGAGCAATCAGCCCCAGCATTTT
CASSLELGLSNQPQHF
>NA|TRBJ1-2|TRBV30|NA
TGTGCCTGGTGGGTGCCTGAGGGCTACACCTTC
CAWWVPEGYTF
>TRBD2|TRBJ2-7|TRBV5-4|NA
TGTGCCAGCAGCTTGGGGAGATTAGCGGGGGCCTACGAGCAGTACTTC
CASSLGRLAGAYEQYF
>TRBD1|TRBJ2-3|TRBV11-2|NA
TGTGCCAGCAGCTTAGATAGGACAGGATTGGGCACAGATACGCAGTATTTT
CASSLDRTGLGTDTQYF
>NA|TRBJ2-7|TRBV7-8|NA
TGTGCCAGCAGCTTAGAACTGGGGGACTCCTACGAGCAGTACTTC
CASSLELGDSYEQYF
>NA|TRBJ2-3|TRBV29-1|NA
TGCAGCGTTGAAGGAGCGGCTCCAGATACGCAGTATTTT
CSVEGAAPDTQYF
>NA|TRBJ2-5|TRBV29-1|NA
TGCAGCGTTGAACGGGGGCGGCAAGAGACCCAGTACTTC
CSVERGRQETQYF
>NA|TRBJ2-7|TRBV7-2|NA
TGTGCCAGCAGCTCTAGCCGTCGAACCTCCTACGAGCAGTACTTC
CASSSSRRTSYEQYF
>NA|TRBJ2-7|TRBV5-4|few
TGTGCCAGCAGCTTTGCCGTGTCAGGGGAGCAGTACTTC
CASSFAVSGEQYF
>NA|TRBJ1-2|TRBV9|NA
TGTGCCAGCAGCGTAGAACAGGGAGATGGCTACACCTTC
CASSVEQGDGYTF
>TRBD2|TRBJ2-7|TRBV19|NA
TGTGCCAGTAGTCGGACTAGCGGACCCTACGAGCAGTACTTC
CASSRTSGPYEQYF
>NA|TRBJ2-2|TRBV7-2|NA
TGTGCCAGCAGCTCAATATTGGGGGCCGGGGAGCTGTTTTTT
CASSSILGAGELFF
>TRBD2|TRBJ2-1|TRBV5-1|NA
TGCGCCAGCAGCTCTGGACTAGCGGGGTCCTACAATGAGCAGTTCTTC
CASSSGLAGSYNEQFF
>NA|TRBJ2-2|TRBV12-5|NA
TGTGCTAGTGGTTTGGCGGGAACCGCCGGGGAGCTGTTTTTT
CASGLAGTAGELFF
>TRBD2|TRBJ2-5|TRBV7-2|NA
TGTGCCAGCAGCCTGGGACTAGCGGGGGGTCAAGAGACCCAGTACTTC
CASSLGLAGGQETQYF
>NA|TRBJ1-5|TRBV18|NA
TGTGCCAGCTCACCACCGGTTCCGAATCAGCCCCAGCATTTT
CASSPPVPNQPQHF
>NA|TRBJ1-2|TRBV7-2|NA
TGTGCCAGCAGCGCTCAGGAGCTCGATGGCTACACCTTC
CASSAQELDGYTF
>TRBD1|TRBJ2-6|TRBV2|NA
TGTGCCAGCAGGGCCCGACAGGGCGGTGGGGCCAACGTCCTGACTTTC
CASRARQGGGANVLTF
>NA|TRBJ2-3|TRBV10-1|NA
TGCGCCAGCAGTGAAGGGACGGGGGACACAGATACGCAGTATTTT
CASSEGTGDTDTQYF